One T cell receptor beta chain is described in this entry. The antigen remains unidentified. This table comes from immunoSEQ multiplex PCR, and its TCRdb copy is limited to in-frame clones, with some not included. The table records about 240,000 clones, around 85% of them present only once. Per the germline V gene, CDR1 is MGHRA and CDR2 is YSYEKL. The CDR3 runs 13 residues. Trimming stripped 6 bases from V and 6 bases from J, with 13 bases between. The data are from a study of cytomegalovirus exposure and HLA in healthy donors. In the study overall: The same platform was used for the 95 to 150 validation repertoires and the approximately 700 first-cohort repertoires, a later analysis reported. Findings of the study overall: Rare sequences made up most TCRs, while some public TCRs were found in many donors. The finding came from a later analysis; first-cohort TCR clusters tended to co-occur in the 110 or so validation repertoires.

The chain uses TRBV4-1 and TRBJ2-3, with TRBD1 as a possible D gene (6 bases). The sequence was collected from a woman aged 25 to 39 in good health and CMV-seropositive. Material: PBMCs. The CDR3 spells CASSRITGDTQYF. In DNA form, the CDR3 reads TGCGCCAGCAGTCGAATTACAGGGGATACGCAGTATTTT.